The 24 T cell receptor beta chains below come from one sample, sequenced in a study of shared clonotypes between healthy human individuals. The repertoire was sequenced with immunoSEQ multiplex PCR; TCRdb's copy has only in-frame clones and lacks some. The sample records under 750,000 clones, roughly 72% being singletons. The source material was memory CD4+ T cells sorted from blood. Subset specified: CD45RA-negative fraction. Source of these receptors: a woman in her twenties or thirties in good health.

This clone has only one observation. The V gene is TRBV2, the J gene TRBJ2-1; D may be TRBD2 (6 bases). The CDR3 totals 15 residues. The germline CDR1 and CDR2 sequences are SNHLY and FYNNEI. V gave up 5 bases and J gave up 5 bases, with 16 bases separating them. In DNA form, the CDR3 reads TGTGCCAGCAGTCGTCGGCGGGATTGGAACAATGAGCAGTTCTTC. Translating gives CASSRRRDWNNEQFF.

On this clone: The sample contains more than one DNA sequence encoding this CDR3. V and J are TRBV6-5 and TRBJ2-7, with TRBD1 matching over 7 bases. The CDR3 covers 13 residues. The V gene's germline CDR1 is MNHEY and CDR2 SVGAGI. J lost 3 bases, V lost 2 bases, and 1 base had no gene match. CDR3 nucleotide sequence: TGTGCCAGCAGTTACGGGACAGACTACGAGCAGTACTTC. Translation: CASSYGTDYEQYF.

The J gene is TRBJ1-2, the V gene TRBV29-1, with TRBD1 as a possible D gene (6 bases). V was clipped by 4 bases and J by 3 bases, with 12 bases between them. From germline, CDR1 is SQVTM and CDR2 ANQGSEA. The CDR3 runs 13 residues. The CDR3 reads CSVVPRGDYGYTF. CDR3 in DNA: TGCAGCGTTGTACCCAGGGGAGACTATGGCTACACCTTC.

A word on this clone: The sample holds other DNA sequences that translate to the same CDR3. This chain joins TRBV9 and TRBJ2-1, with D unclear. V lost 0 bases and J lost 9, with 7 bases in between. This CDR3 is 12 amino acids long. Germline V gene sequence: CDR1 SGDLS, CDR2 YYNGEE. CDR3 sequence: CASSVGLGEQFF. CDR3 coding DNA: TGTGCCAGCAGCGTAGGTTTAGGTGAGCAGTTCTTC.

J is TRBJ2-7 and V is TRBV6-1; TRBD2 agrees at 8 bases. The germline V gene encodes CDR1 MNHNS and CDR2 SASEGT. The V segment lost 7 bases and the J segment 7 bases; nucleotides outside the gene matches: 9. The CDR3 length is 13 residues. Here the CDR3 reads CASTITSGGEQYF. The CDR3 coding sequence is TGTGCCAGCACCATCACGTCGGGAGGGGAGCAGTACTTC.

The chain uses TRBV27 and TRBJ2-7, with TRBD1 as a possible D gene (5 bases). Per germline, CDR1 MNHEY and CDR2 SMNVEV (reference sequence). The V and J ends lost 6 bases and 4 bases respectively, with 13 bases between them. The CDR3 runs to 13 residues. CDR3: CASRSQGMYEQYF. The CDR3 region has the DNA TGTGCCAGCAGAAGTCAGGGAATGTACGAGCAGTACTTC.

This clone was counted many times. Other DNA sequences of this sample code for an identical CDR3. The chain uses TRBV19 and TRBJ1-1, with D unresolved. The CDR3 is 14 residues long. CDR1 is LNHDA, CDR2 SQIVND, per germline (reference sequence). V lost 5 bases, J lost 4 bases, and 14 bases lay in between. DNA of the CDR3: TGTGCCAGTAGTCCCCCCGGAGGTGGCACTGAAGCTTTCTTT. The encoded protein is CASSPPGGGTEAFF.

This clone was found a few times. The chain uses TRBV27 and TRBJ2-6; no firm D call. Germline values: CDR1 MNHEY, CDR2 SMNVEV (reference sequence). Trimming removed 0 bases at V and 0 bases at J, with 9 bases between. CDR3 length equals 17 residues. The CDR3 loop reads CASSLSARPSGANVLTF. The CDR3 coding sequence is TGTGCCAGCAGTTTATCAGCCAGACCCTCTGGGGCCAACGTCCTGACTTTC.

The chain uses TRBV6-6 and TRBJ1-4; D remains ambiguous. Trimming left V 6 bases short and J 10 bases short, with 18 bases between. CDR1 and CDR2 (germline): MNHNY, SVGAGI (reference sequence). The CDR3 consists of 14 residues. The CDR3 loop reads CASRQPGATPKLFF. The CDR3 DNA sequence: TGTGCCAGCAGACAACCGGGAGCTACTCCAAAACTGTTTTTT.

This clone appeared many times. The genes are TRBV10-3 and TRBJ2-2; the match to TRBD2 covers 7 bases. V lost 3 bases to trimming and J lost 5 bases; unmatched junction nucleotides: 6. The germline gives CDR1 ENHRY, CDR2 SYGVKD. This CDR3 contains 15 residues. The CDR3 sequence: CAISDGGGWTGELFF. The CDR3 region has the DNA TGTGCCATCAGTGACGGGGGAGGGTGGACCGGGGAGCTGTTTTTT.

This clone was picked up a small number of times. CDR3 sequence (DNA): TGCGCCAGCAGCCAATGGACTAGCGGACACCAAGAGACCCAGTACTTC. Encoded protein: CASSQWTSGHQETQYF. The J gene is TRBJ2-5, the V gene TRBV4-1, with 10 bases that match TRBD2. The CDR3 is 16 residues long. V lost 2 bases, J lost 0 bases, and 3 bases stayed unmatched. Germline CDR1 and CDR2: MGHRA and YSYEKL.

Comment on this clone: This may be a read error, as it is one base from a much larger clone. This chain connects TRBV4-1 to TRBJ2-7; TRBD2 matches 10 bases. This CDR3 has 14 residues. V was clipped by 4 bases and J by 0 bases; unmatched bases: 0. The germline gives CDR1 MGHRA, CDR2 YSYEKL. CDR3 sequence: CASSPSGSSYEQYF. CDR3 sequence (DNA): TGCGCCAGCAGCCCTAGCGGGAGCTCCTACGAGCAGTACTTC.

This sequence joins TRBV19 and TRBJ1-2, with 8 positions matching TRBD1. After removal of 7 bases from V and 2 bases from J, the junction contained 9 bases not matched to a gene. The germline V gene encodes CDR1 LNHDA and CDR2 SQIVND (reference sequence). The length of the CDR3 is 15 residues. The CDR3 is CASTPYGQGNYGYTF. CDR3 DNA sequence: TGTGCCAGTACCCCTTACGGACAGGGCAACTATGGCTACACCTTC.

CDR3 sequence: CASIRSGSSQETQYF. CDR3 nucleotides: TGTGCCAGCATCAGGAGCGGGAGCTCCCAAGAGACCCAGTACTTC. The chain is built from TRBV7-9 and TRBJ2-5; 8 bases map to TRBD2. Germline CDR1 SEHNR, CDR2 FQNEAQ (reference sequence). The length of the CDR3 is 15 residues. Trimming removed 7 bases from V and 1 base from J; junction bases left unmatched: 8.

Details on this clone: This may come from a read error, since a much larger clone is one base off. The rearrangement uses TRBV9 and TRBJ2-1; D is ambiguous. Per the germline V gene, CDR1 is SGDLS and CDR2 is YYNGEE. The CDR3 runs to 12 residues. Trimming took 0 bases from V and 3 from J, leaving 1 base between them. CDR3 sequence reads: CASSVDYNEQFF. The CDR3 DNA follows: TGTGCCAGCAGCGTAGACTACAATGAGCAGTTCTTC.

This clone occurred once. A much larger clone differs by one base, so this may be a read error. The V and J genes are TRBV11-3 and TRBJ1-3; D unresolved. This CDR3 is built from 13 residues. CDR1 SGHNT and CDR2 YENEEA come from the germline V gene. Between the trimmed V and J ends, which lost 4 bases and 0 bases, there was a span of 4 bases. The CDR3 protein is CASSSNSGNTIYF. The CDR3 nucleotides read TGTGCCAGCAGCTCCAACTCTGGAAACACCATATATTTT.

This clone was recorded a few times. The rearrangement links TRBV9 to TRBJ2-3; 7 bases line up with TRBD2. The length of the CDR3 is 15 residues. After removal of 0 bases from V and 3 bases from J, the junction contained 4 bases not matched to a gene. Germline V lookup: CDR1 SGDLS, CDR2 YYNGEE. Written as DNA, the CDR3 is TGTGCCAGCAGCGTAGTGGGAGGGAGTACAGATACGCAGTATTTT. It yields the protein CASSVVGGSTDTQYF.

The V and J genes are TRBV6-6 and TRBJ2-1, with 10 nucleotides matching TRBD2. The J segment lost 3 bases and the V segment lost 10 bases, leaving 6 bases of the junction unmatched. The CDR3 is 14 residues long. CDR1 is MNHNY and CDR2 is SVGAGI in the germline V gene (reference sequence). The CDR3 region is CATQREGGYNEQFF. The DNA of the CDR3 is TGTGCCACGCAGCGGGAGGGGGGCTACAATGAGCAGTTCTTC.

This rearrangement joins TRBV28 to TRBJ2-7, with 8 bases lining up with TRBD2. V trimming: 3 bases; J trimming: 3 bases; junction bases outside the gene matches: 10. The CDR3 runs 16 residues. Germline-derived CDR1 and CDR2 are MDHEN and SYDVKM. For the CDR3, the DNA is TGTGCCAGCAGTTTGGGGAGCGGGAGTCTGGACTACGAGCAGTACTTC. This gives the protein CASSLGSGSLDYEQYF.

This clone was detected many times. This chain joins TRBV11-2 and TRBJ1-3, with 7 bases that match TRBD1. CDR3 length: 17 residues. Trimming at V came to 3 bases and at J to 1 base, leaving 9 bases not matched to a gene. Germline loops: CDR1 SGHAT, CDR2 FQNNGV. In DNA form, the CDR3 reads TGTGCCAGCAGCTTGGCGTTCCCAGGGGGGTCTGGAAACACCATATATTTT. Amino acids: CASSLAFPGGSGNTIYF.

With respect to this clone: Other DNA sequences in the same sample also yield this CDR3. V usage is TRBV27 and J usage is TRBJ1-1; D is unclear. Trimming left V 3 bases short and J 1 base short, with 6 bases between. Germline CDR1 is MNHEY and CDR2 is SMNVEV (reference sequence). The CDR3 runs to 13 residues. This CDR3 is CASSLTGNTEAFF. In DNA, the CDR3 is TGTGCCAGCAGTTTGACGGGGAACACTGAAGCTTTCTTT.

The gene calls are TRBV7-9 and TRBJ1-1; D might be TRBD1 (6 bases). V lost 5 bases and J lost 1, with 14 bases in between. The germline gives CDR1 SEHNR, CDR2 FQNEAQ (reference sequence). The CDR3 has 15 amino acids. The CDR3 reads CASSSRGQQNTEAFF. CDR3 DNA: TGTGCCAGCAGCAGCCGGGGGCAGCAGAACACTGAAGCTTTCTTT.

The rearrangement uses TRBV27 and TRBJ1-4; D is unclear. Germline assignment: CDR1 MNHEY and CDR2 SMNVEV (reference sequence). The length of the CDR3 is 16 residues. Trimming removed 7 bases at V and 1 base at J, with 16 bases between. The CDR3 coding sequence is TGTGCCAGCAAGGAGATTCCGGGAGTAACTAATGAAAAACTGTTTTTT. It codes for CASKEIPGVTNEKLFF.

V usage is TRBV28 and J usage is TRBJ2-7, with unresolved D. V was clipped by 1 base and J by 3 bases, with 4 bases between them. This CDR3 has 12 amino acids. Germline CDR1 reads MDHEN; CDR2 reads SYDVKM. CDR3 sequence reads: CASSLFDYEQYF. The DNA of the CDR3 is TGTGCCAGCAGTTTATTCGACTACGAGCAGTACTTC. Full variable domain (outside the CDR3, taken from reference TRBV28 and TRBJ2-7): DVKVTQSSRYLVKRTGEKVFLECVQDMDHENMFWYRQDPGLGLRLIYFSYDVKMKEKGDIPEGYSVSREKKERFSLILESASTNQTSMYLCASSLFDYEQYFGPGTRLTVT.